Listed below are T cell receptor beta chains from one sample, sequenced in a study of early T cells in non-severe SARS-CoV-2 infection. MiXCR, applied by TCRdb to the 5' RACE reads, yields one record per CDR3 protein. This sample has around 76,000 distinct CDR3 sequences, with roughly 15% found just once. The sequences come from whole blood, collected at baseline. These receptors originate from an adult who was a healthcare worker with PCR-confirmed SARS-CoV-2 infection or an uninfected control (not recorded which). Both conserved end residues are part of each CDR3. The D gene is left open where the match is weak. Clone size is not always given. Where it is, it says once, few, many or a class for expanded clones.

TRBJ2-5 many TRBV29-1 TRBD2 CSALTAGQETQYF TGCAGCGCCCTAACAGCGGGACAAGAGACCCAGTACTTC
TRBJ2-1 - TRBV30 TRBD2 CAYVHASGIGNEQFF TGTGCCTACGTCCATGCTAGCGGGATAGGGAATGAGCAGTTCTTC
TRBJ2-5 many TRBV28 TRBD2 CASSVAGGGETQYF TGTGCCAGCAGTGTAGCGGGAGGGGGAGAGACCCAGTACTTC
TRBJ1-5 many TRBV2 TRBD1 CASSSGTDHSNQPQHF TGTGCCAGCAGTTCCGGGACAGATCATAGCAATCAGCCCCAGCATTTT
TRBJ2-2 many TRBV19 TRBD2 CASSIESSGRGELFF TGTGCCAGTAGTATAGAGTCTAGCGGGCGTGGGGAGCTGTTTTTT
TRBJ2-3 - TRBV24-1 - CATCTGSVDTQYF TGTGCCACCTGTACGGGATCGGTAGATACGCAGTATTTT
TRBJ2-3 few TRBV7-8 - CASTLDVTQYF TGTGCCAGCACCCTGGATGTTACGCAGTATTTT
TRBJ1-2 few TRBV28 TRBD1 CASSTLRQGSPDGYTF TGTGCCAGCAGTACCCTCCGACAGGGGAGTCCAGATGGCTACACCTTC
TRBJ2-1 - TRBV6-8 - CASSLRESDEQFF TGTGCCAGCAGTTTAAGGGAGTCGGATGAGCAGTTCTTC
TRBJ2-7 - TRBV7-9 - CASSLVIGRQGRTYEQYF TGTGCCAGCAGCTTAGTTATCGGCAGGCAAGGACGGACCTACGAGCAGTACTTC
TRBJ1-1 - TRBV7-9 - CATREGGTEAFF TGTGCCACCCGAGAGGGGGGGACTGAAGCTTTCTTT
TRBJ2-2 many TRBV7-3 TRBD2 CASSSTGTSGRAHDGELFF TGTGCCAGCAGCTCTACCGGGACTAGCGGGAGGGCCCATGACGGGGAGCTGTTTTTT
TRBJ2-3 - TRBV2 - CASREVETTF TGTGCCAGCAGGGAAGTCGAGACGACTTTT
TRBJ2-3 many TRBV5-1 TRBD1 CASSLGTGEDTQYF TGCGCCAGCAGCCTCGGGACAGGGGAAGATACGCAGTATTTT
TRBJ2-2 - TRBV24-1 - CATGPEGLANTGELFF TGTGCCACCGGACCTGAGGGGCTGGCGAACACCGGGGAGCTGTTTTTT
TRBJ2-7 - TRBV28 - CASSPSGSRDEQYF TGTGCCAGCAGTCCGAGTGGTAGCAGGGACGAGCAGTACTTC
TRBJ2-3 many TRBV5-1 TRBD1 CASSLDRGPTDTQYF TGCGCCAGCAGCCTCGACAGGGGCCCCACAGATACGCAGTATTTT
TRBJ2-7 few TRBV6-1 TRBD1 CASSEIQGAYEQYF TGTGCCAGCAGTGAAATACAGGGGGCCTACGAGCAGTACTTC
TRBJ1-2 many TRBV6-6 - CASSPGDGYTF TGTGCCAGCAGTCCAGGGGATGGCTACACCTTC
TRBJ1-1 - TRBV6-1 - CASKSQGVGIAEAFF TGTGCCAGCAAATCACAGGGTGTAGGTATCGCTGAAGCTTTCTTT
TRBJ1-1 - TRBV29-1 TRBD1 CSDRQGSSTEAFF TGCAGCGATCGACAGGGGTCGAGCACTGAAGCTTTCTTT
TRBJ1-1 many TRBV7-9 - CASSLRDAKDTEAFF TGTGCCAGCAGCTTACGGGACGCTAAAGACACTGAAGCTTTCTTT
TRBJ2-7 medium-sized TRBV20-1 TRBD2 CSARGGLAGRYSYEQYF TGCAGTGCTAGGGGAGGACTAGCGGGAAGATACTCCTACGAGCAGTACTTC
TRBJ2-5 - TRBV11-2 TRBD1 CASSSGQVATQYF TGTGCCAGCAGCTCGGGACAGGTGGCGACCCAGTACTTC
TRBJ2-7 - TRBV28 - CASSFSWAAYEQYF TGTGCCAGCAGTTTTAGTTGGGCCGCCTACGAGCAGTACTTC
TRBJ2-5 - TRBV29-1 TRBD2 CSVGTSGSETQYF TGCAGCGTCGGGACTAGCGGGAGTGAGACCCAGTACTTC
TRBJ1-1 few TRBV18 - CASSPGKGTEAFF TGTGCCAGCTCACCGGGAAAGGGCACTGAAGCTTTCTTT
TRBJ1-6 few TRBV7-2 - CASSQRNSPLHF TGTGCCAGCAGCCAGCGGAATTCACCCCTCCACTTT
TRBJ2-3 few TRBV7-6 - CASSPAWGTDTQYF TGTGCCAGCAGCCCGGCCTGGGGCACAGATACGCAGTATTTT
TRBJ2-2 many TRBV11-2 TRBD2 CASSWTSGTTGTGELFF TGTGCCAGCAGCTGGACTAGCGGGACTACGGGAACCGGGGAGCTGTTTTTT
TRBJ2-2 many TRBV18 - CASSPRESNTGELFF TGTGCCAGCTCACCACGGGAATCGAACACCGGGGAGCTGTTTTTT
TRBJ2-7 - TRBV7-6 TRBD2 CASSAGGPLYEQYF TGTGCCAGCAGCGCGGGAGGGCCCCTCTACGAGCAGTACTTC
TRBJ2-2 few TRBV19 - CASSDSWELFF TGTGCCAGTAGTGACAGCTGGGAGCTGTTTTTT
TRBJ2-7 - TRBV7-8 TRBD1 CASRFTGGAGQYF TGTGCCAGCAGATTCACAGGGGGCGCTGGGCAGTACTTC
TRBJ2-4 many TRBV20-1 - CSARDLRGNIQYF TGCAGTGCTAGAGATCTCCGAGGAAACATTCAGTACTTC
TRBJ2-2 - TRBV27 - CASSFRAAGELFF TGTGCCAGCAGTTTCAGGGCGGCCGGGGAGCTGTTTTTT
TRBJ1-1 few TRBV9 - CASSAAAGTVSEAFF TGTGCCAGCAGCGCAGCCGCGGGTACGGTTTCTGAAGCTTTCTTT
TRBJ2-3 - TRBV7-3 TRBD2 CASSSGLAGVGVMDTQYF TGTGCCAGCAGCTCCGGACTAGCGGGAGTCGGGGTTATGGATACGCAGTATTTT
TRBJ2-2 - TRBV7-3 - CASSFGRAGELFF TGTGCCAGCTCGTTTGGGCGTGCCGGGGAGCTGTTTTTT
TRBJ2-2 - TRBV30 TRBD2 CAWMPFRGLAGSNTGELFF TGTGCCTGGATGCCTTTTCGAGGACTAGCGGGGTCGAACACCGGGGAGCTGTTTTTT
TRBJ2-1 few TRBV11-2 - CASSSPSGTGHRNEQFF TGTGCCAGCAGCTCCCCTTCGGGGACGGGCCATAGGAATGAGCAGTTCTTC
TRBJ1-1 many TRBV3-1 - CASSQGDTEAFF TGTGCCAGCAGCCAGGGGGACACTGAAGCTTTCTTT